The rows below give T cell receptor beta chains drawn from one sample of a study of beta chain features in type 1 diabetes. Only in-frame clones appear in the TCRdb table, and some are missing; sequencing was by immunoSEQ multiplex PCR. The profile covers about 700,000 clones, with around 15% appearing a single time and 0.02% to 0.025% taken by the ten largest. Sequencing was carried out using naive CD4+ T cells from blood. The receptors originated from a man between 18 and 29 years old with type 1 diabetes. CDR3s include the opening cysteine and the closing phenylalanine or tryptophan. Each record gives: J gene, D gene, clone size, V gene, CDR3 protein, CDR3 DNA. The D gene is left open where the match is weak. The size field is filled for only some rows; it gives once, few, many or a size class.

>TRBJ1-5|TRBD1|NA|TRBV27
CASPIHRGGRPQHF
TGTGCCAGCCCTATACACAGGGGCGGAAGGCCCCAGCATTTT
>TRBJ1-2|TRBD1|few|TRBV6-5
CASSRGQASYGYTF
TGTGCCAGCAGCCGGGGACAGGCGAGCTATGGCTACACCTTC
>TRBJ1-6|TRBD1|few|TRBV7-9
CASSRSGGDSPLHF
TGTGCCAGCAGCCGTTCAGGGGGGGACTCACCCCTCCACTTT
>TRBJ2-3|NA|NA|TRBV7-3
CASSRSGTDTQYF
TGTGCCAGCAGCCGGAGCGGCACAGATACGCAGTATTTT
>TRBJ2-7|NA|few|TRBV6-1
CASSEGEVGEQYF
TGTGCCAGCAGTGAAGGGGAGGTGGGCGAGCAGTACTTC
>TRBJ2-4|TRBD2|NA|TRBV19
CASSMLSRLAGQNIQYF
TGTGCCAGTAGTATGCTCTCCCGACTAGCGGGGCAGAACATTCAGTACTTC
>TRBJ2-7|NA|few|TRBV6-6
CASSPRLDEQYF
TGTGCCAGCAGTCCACGACTAGACGAGCAGTACTTC
>TRBJ1-6|NA|NA|TRBV6-1
CASMGETRSPLHF
TGTGCCAGCATGGGGGAGACGCGGTCACCCCTCCACTTT
>TRBJ1-2|NA|NA|TRBV30
CAWSVPVLYGYTF
TGTGCCTGGAGTGTACCCGTCCTCTATGGCTACACCTTC
>TRBJ2-4|NA|NA|TRBV18
CASSPSRDKNIQYF
TGTGCCAGCTCACCCAGCAGGGACAAAAACATTCAGTACTTC
>TRBJ1-2|NA|NA|TRBV15
CATSRARGGYTF
TGTGCCACCAGCAGAGCGAGAGGCGGCTACACCTTC
>TRBJ1-5|NA|NA|TRBV25-1
CASSEFHSDSNQPQHF
TGTGCCAGCAGTGAATTCCACAGCGATAGCAATCAGCCCCAGCATTTT
>TRBJ2-7|TRBD1|few|TRBV28
CASRGPGQTYEQYF
TGTGCCAGCAGAGGGCCGGGACAGACCTACGAGCAGTACTTC
>TRBJ2-5|TRBD1|NA|TRBV30
CAWSLTGGGQETQYF
TGTGCCTGGAGCCTGACAGGGGGTGGGCAAGAGACCCAGTACTTC
>TRBJ2-1|NA|NA|TRBV19
CASSHQRANEQFF
TGTGCCAGTAGTCACCAGCGCGCGAATGAGCAGTTCTTC
>TRBJ1-5|TRBD1|few|TRBV6-5
CASSSLGQGDNQPQHF
TGTGCCAGCAGTTCTCTGGGACAGGGAGACAATCAGCCCCAGCATTTT
>TRBJ2-1|TRBD2|few|TRBV19
CASSIDHPAGGYNEQFF
TGTGCCAGTAGTATAGATCACCCAGCGGGGGGTTACAATGAGCAGTTCTTC
>TRBJ1-1|NA|NA|TRBV28
CASRDGTRGGTEAFF
TGTGCCAGCAGAGATGGGACACGGGGAGGCACTGAAGCTTTCTTT
>TRBJ2-1|NA|few|TRBV29-1
CSVRRGGYNEQFF
TGCAGCGTTAGACGGGGCGGTTACAATGAGCAGTTCTTC
>TRBJ1-2|TRBD1|few|TRBV28
CASSPLGTDGYTF
TGTGCCAGCAGTCCCCTCGGGACAGATGGCTACACCTTC
>TRBJ1-6|TRBD1|NA|TRBV11-2
CASSPRQGDSPLHF
TGTGCCAGCAGCCCCCGACAGGGGGATTCACCCCTCCACTTT
>TRBJ1-2|TRBD1|NA|TRBV9
CASSARTGYGYTF
TGTGCCAGCAGCGCAAGGACAGGGTATGGCTACACCTTC
>TRBJ2-7|NA|NA|TRBV5-4
CASSQVGIGGDEQYF
TGTGCCAGCAGCCAAGTGGGAATTGGTGGGGACGAGCAGTACTTC
>TRBJ2-7|NA|NA|TRBV6-1
CASRDPAKEQYF
TGTGCCAGCAGAGACCCCGCCAAGGAGCAGTACTTC
>TRBJ2-1|TRBD2|few|TRBV28
CASLTSGRFHEQFF
TGTGCCAGCCTTACTAGCGGGAGGTTCCATGAGCAGTTCTTC
>TRBJ1-4|TRBD1|few|TRBV7-2
CASSPQQGEGEKLFF
TGTGCCAGCAGCCCCCAACAGGGGGAAGGGGAAAAACTGTTTTTT
>TRBJ1-1|TRBD1|few|TRBV29-1
CSVVRTGVLWEAFF
TGCAGCGTTGTTAGGACAGGGGTCCTGTGGGAAGCTTTCTTT
>TRBJ2-3|TRBD2|few|TRBV10-3
CAISTAGELTDTQYF
TGTGCCATCAGCACGGCGGGGGAGCTCACAGATACGCAGTATTTT
>TRBJ1-5|TRBD1|NA|TRBV9
CASSGGDREDNQPQHF
TGTGCCAGCAGCGGTGGGGACAGGGAAGACAATCAGCCCCAGCATTTT
>TRBJ2-7|NA|NA|TRBV7-9
CASSSRQLYEQYF
TGTGCCAGCAGCTCCAGACAGCTCTACGAGCAGTACTTC
>TRBJ1-6|NA|NA|TRBV7-9
CASSPADSPNSPLHF
TGTGCCAGCAGCCCCGCCGACAGCCCTAATTCACCCCTCCACTTT
>TRBJ2-7|TRBD1|NA|TRBV5-1
CASSWTTTGAYEQYF
TGCGCCAGCAGCTGGACGACGACAGGGGCCTACGAGCAGTACTTC
>TRBJ2-7|TRBD2|few|TRBV7-2
CASSLAGGGSAYEQYF
TGTGCCAGCAGCTTAGCTGGCGGGGGTTCTGCCTACGAGCAGTACTTC
>TRBJ2-6|TRBD2|NA|TRBV30
CAWSVHRGAGANVLTF
TGTGCCTGGAGTGTACATCGGGGGGCTGGGGCCAACGTCCTGACTTTC
>TRBJ2-7|NA|NA|TRBV6-1
CASRLGTPYEQYF
TGTGCCAGCAGGTTGGGGACCCCATACGAGCAGTACTTC
>TRBJ2-7|NA|NA|TRBV28
CASSPNYEQYF
TGTGCCAGCAGTCCCAACTACGAGCAGTACTTC
>TRBJ1-1|NA|few|TRBV29-1
CSVEAPGMVAFF
TGCAGCGTCGAGGCCCCTGGCATGGTAGCTTTCTTT
>TRBJ2-7|NA|NA|TRBV29-1
CSVGPSGRSYEQYF
TGCAGCGTTGGACCGTCGGGGCGTTCCTACGAGCAGTACTTC
>TRBJ1-5|NA|NA|TRBV30
CAWSAPGQPQHF
TGTGCCTGGAGCGCACCGGGTCAGCCCCAGCATTTT
>TRBJ2-2|NA|few|TRBV2
CASSELGAENTGELFF
TGTGCCAGCAGTGAACTGGGAGCAGAGAACACCGGGGAGCTGTTTTTT
>TRBJ2-3|NA|few|TRBV6-4
CASSDSGRGGADTQYF
TGTGCCAGCAGTGACTCGGGGAGAGGTGGGGCAGATACGCAGTATTTT
>TRBJ2-7|NA|NA|TRBV29-1
CSVATGDSYEQYF
TGCAGCGTGGCGACAGGAGACTCCTACGAGCAGTACTTC
>TRBJ1-1|NA|NA|TRBV4-2
CASSREYKMNTEAFF
TGTGCCAGCAGCCGAGAGTATAAGATGAACACTGAAGCTTTCTTT
>TRBJ2-5|NA|NA|TRBV4-1
CASSQGQGAKETQYF
TGCGCCAGCAGCCAAGGGCAGGGTGCGAAAGAGACCCAGTACTTC
>TRBJ1-6|NA|few|TRBV5-1
CASSVEGGLDNSPLHF
TGCGCCAGCAGCGTGGAGGGAGGGCTGGATAATTCACCCCTCCACTTT
>TRBJ2-5|TRBD2|few|TRBV7-9
CASSPPRTSGGLREETQYF
TGTGCCAGCAGCCCACCTCGGACTAGCGGGGGGTTAAGGGAAGAGACCCAGTACTTC
>TRBJ2-7|TRBD1|NA|TRBV5-4
CASSLRTGTYEQYF
TGTGCCAGCAGCTTACGGACAGGGACCTACGAGCAGTACTTC
>TRBJ1-6|TRBD1|NA|TRBV2
CASSAARGISPLHF
TGTGCCAGCAGTGCCGCCAGGGGGATTTCACCCCTCCACTTT
>TRBJ1-2|TRBD1|NA|TRBV28
CASSLRFYRGRDGYTF
TGTGCCAGCAGTTTAAGGTTCTACAGGGGGCGCGATGGCTACACCTTC